This T cell receptor (beta chain) was obtained from a study of somatic mutations in cytotoxic T cells in rheumatoid arthritis. Study in general: The researchers flow-sorted some T-cell populations stained with V beta antibodies and got nearly 100% purity, and these included V beta1+ cells sequenced for TCRB. Study-wide points: Among 60 or so patients, roughly 8 showed a largest CD8+ clone that surpassed 20% of CD8+ cells.

Sequenced by immunoSEQ multiplex PCR; TCRdb stores in-frame clones only, minus some. The sample includes fewer than 25,000 clones, approximately 80% of them seen just once. Once isolated by positive magnetic bead selection, the CD4+ and CD8+ cells had their purity checked by flow cytometry. This CDR3 is built from 11 residues. Germline CDR1 reads DFQATT; CDR2 reads SNEGSKA (reference sequence). Trimming stripped 0 bases from V and 3 bases from J, with 3 bases between. Remarks on this clone: Its antigen is not identified.

The receptor was isolated from a woman aged 45-65 years in good health. The sequenced sample was CD8+ T cells sorted from blood. The genes are TRBV20-1 and TRBJ2-7; D is ambiguous. The CDR3 DNA is TGCAGTGCTAGAGATCTCTACGAGCAGTACTTC. Translating gives CSARDLYEQYF.